What follows describes a single T cell receptor beta chain. Its specificity is unknown. The entry originates in a study of PD-1 blockade in classical Hodgkin lymphoma. Study-level background: Intravenous nivolumab at 3 mg/kg was given to patients every 2 weeks. Study observations and caveats: Newly diagnosed patients were reported to start with lower TCR diversity than healthy donors. CD4+ TCR diversity, unlike CD8+, rose significantly by C4D1.

The CDR3 totals 13 residues. Germline CDR1 MNHNS, CDR2 SASEGT. Trimming pared 1 base from V and 7 bases from J, leaving 11 bases between. Time point denoted: cycle 4 day 1 (C4D1), after five to seven weeks of nivolumab. Each of the patients experienced relapse following autologous stem cell transplantation, and their brentuximab vedotin exposure differed. The table came from immunoSEQ multiplex PCR; TCRdb's copy has only in-frame clones and leaves some out. The data hold tens of thousands of clones, with around 89% observed a single time. The TCR sequence derives from a human donor with classical Hodgkin lymphoma. Material: peripheral blood mononuclear cells (PBMCs), obtained before the fourth cycle of nivolumab. The J gene is TRBJ2-7, the V gene TRBV6-1; the D is unclear. CDR3 sequence (DNA): TGTGCCAGCAGTGAAGTACGGGTCGGGGAGCAGTACTTC. It is translated as CASSEVRVGEQYF.